This TCR beta chain was sequenced during a study of blood T cell repertoires in COVID-19. Background on the study: Acute and convalescent COVID-19 samples came from the United States, Italy and Spain. T cells, B-cell-depleted T cells, or PBMCs supplied cDNA or gDNA.

Original handling: Amplification of reference gene primers was used by the study to estimate nucleated cell counts. Here immunoSEQ multiplex PCR was the method, and the copy in TCRdb shows in-frame clones only, minus some. V, J and clone size were drawn from that table, and D and trimming were deduced from the DNA. The table shows 45,000 to 55,000 clones, with 80% to 85% occurring only once. The CDR3 runs 16 residues. Unmatched junction bases numbered 6, after V lost 6 bases and J lost 1 base. Germline V lookup: CDR1 SGHTA, CDR2 FQGNSA. The gene calls are TRBV7-2 and TRBJ2-5, with 12 bases lining up with TRBD2. The sequence was obtained from a man aged 50 to 59 with acute or convalescent COVID-19. Sample: peripheral blood. CDR3 coding DNA: TGTGCCAGCAGTACTAGCGGGGGGTTCGGCCAAGAGACCCAGTACTTC. Its translation is CASSTSGGFGQETQYF.